This T cell receptor (beta chain) was sequenced for a study of T-cell reconstitution after alpha-beta-depleted transplantation in children. V gave up 2 bases and J gave up 4 bases, with 18 bases separating them. This CDR3 region has 16 residues. Germline V lookup: CDR1 SGHRS, CDR2 YFSETQ. Findings and caveats of the study: Alpha-beta T cells present about two months after transplant were reported to originate from several hundred expanded graft clones. In some patients, recipient T cells and intrathymic progenitors surviving conditioning explained high day-60 diversity.

Ten or more counts support this clonotype. Its antigen is as yet unknown. A TCRbeta library incorporating unique molecular identifiers was prepared. TCRdb independently ran MiXCR on the PCR reads; one entry per CDR3 protein. The sample lists around 700,000 distinct CDR3 sequences; about 12% were seen once. The gene calls are TRBV5-1 and TRBJ1-2; a possible D gene is TRBD1 (6 bases). The TCR originated in a girl aged 2 to 10 with congenital amegakaryocytic thrombocytopenia, due to receive a stem cell transplant. Material: PBMCs, obtained before TCRalphabeta/CD19-depleted stem cell transplant. The CDR3 bases are TGCGCCAGCAGCTTACAAGGACAGACGACCGCCTATGGCTACACCTTC. It yields the protein CASSLQGQTTAYGYTF.